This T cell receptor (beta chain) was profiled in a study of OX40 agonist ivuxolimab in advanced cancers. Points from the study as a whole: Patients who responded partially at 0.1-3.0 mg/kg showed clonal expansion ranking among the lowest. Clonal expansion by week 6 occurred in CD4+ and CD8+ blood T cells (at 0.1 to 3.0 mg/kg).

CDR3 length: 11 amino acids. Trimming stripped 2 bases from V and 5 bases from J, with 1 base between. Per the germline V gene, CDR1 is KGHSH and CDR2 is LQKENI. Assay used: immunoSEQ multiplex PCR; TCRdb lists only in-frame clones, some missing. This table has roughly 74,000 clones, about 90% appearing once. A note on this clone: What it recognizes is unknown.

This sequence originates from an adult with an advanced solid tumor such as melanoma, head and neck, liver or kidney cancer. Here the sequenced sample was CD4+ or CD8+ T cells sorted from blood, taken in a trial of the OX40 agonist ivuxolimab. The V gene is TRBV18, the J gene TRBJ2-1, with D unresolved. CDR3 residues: CASSPNNEQFF. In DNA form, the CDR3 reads TGTGCCAGCTCACCAAACAATGAGCAGTTCTTC.